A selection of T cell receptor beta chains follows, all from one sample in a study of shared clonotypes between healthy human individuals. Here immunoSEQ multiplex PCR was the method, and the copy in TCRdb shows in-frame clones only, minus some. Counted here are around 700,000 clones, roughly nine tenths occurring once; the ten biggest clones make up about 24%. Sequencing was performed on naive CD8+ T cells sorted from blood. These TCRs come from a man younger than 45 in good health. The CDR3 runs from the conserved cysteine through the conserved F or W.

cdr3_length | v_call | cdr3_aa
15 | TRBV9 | CASSEGGGPSDEQFF
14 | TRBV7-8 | CASSFNSLQYEQFF
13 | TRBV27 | CASRGFGQETQYF
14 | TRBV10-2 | CASSEKGVNGELFF
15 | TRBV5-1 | CASSGSGDSGNTIYF
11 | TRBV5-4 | CASSFLSEQFF
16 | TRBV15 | CATSREYDTLGDEQYF
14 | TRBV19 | CASSIGTHRGEQFF
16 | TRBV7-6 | CASSLGEQGARETQYF
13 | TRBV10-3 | CAISDSPGYEQYF
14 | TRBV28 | CASSPSGRGNEQYF
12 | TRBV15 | CATGRLSEKLFF
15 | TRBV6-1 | CASSPLTVSSYEQYF
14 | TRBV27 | CASSSGNLGTEAFF
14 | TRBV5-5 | CASSLEMPYYGYTF
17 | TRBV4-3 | CASSQELRTSGSYEQYF
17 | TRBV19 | CASSISLGTSGANVLTF
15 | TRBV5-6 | CASSPGHRAGTEAFF
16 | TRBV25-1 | CASSALAGAFADTQYF
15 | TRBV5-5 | CASSLANSPSYEQYF
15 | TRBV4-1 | CASSRLLADQETQYF
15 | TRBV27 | CASSLRGTSFNEQFF
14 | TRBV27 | CASSSGLADYEQYF
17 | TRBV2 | CASTDLRGDRAYQPQHF